These T cell receptor beta chains were read from a single sample in a study of OX40 agonist ivuxolimab in advanced cancers. TCRdb keeps only in-frame clones here, not all; method: immunoSEQ multiplex PCR. Altogether about 58,000 clones are present, about nine tenths being singletons, with the ten largest covering under 2%. The sequences come from CD4+ or CD8+ T cells sorted from blood, collected in a trial of the OX40 agonist ivuxolimab. Source of these receptors: an adult with an advanced solid tumor such as melanoma, head and neck, liver or kidney cancer. The CDR3 runs from the conserved cysteine through the conserved F or W. D genes are given only for firm matches. The size of a clone is reported for some rows only, either as once, few or many, or as a class for expanded clones.

cdr3_nt cdr3_aa clone_size j_call v_call cdr3_length d_call
TGTGCCTGGGACGAAAGGACAGGGGATTCACCCCTCCACTTT CAWDERTGDSPLHF - TRBJ1-6 TRBV30 14 TRBD1
TGTGCCAGCAGCCTACGTGTCCCCAACTATGGCTACACCTTC CASSLRVPNYGYTF - TRBJ1-2 TRBV5-6 14 -
TGTGCCAGCACCCCTGGGACTAGCGGTAGTACGCAGTATTTT CASTPGTSGSTQYF once TRBJ2-3 TRBV11-1 14 TRBD2
TGTGCCAGCAGCCAAACAACAGCGGGAAGAAACACCATATATTTT CASSQTTAGRNTIYF - TRBJ1-3 TRBV14 15 -
TGCGCCAGCAGCCAAGGGAACCTAAAAGTTGAAGCTTTCTTT CASSQGNLKVEAFF - TRBJ1-1 TRBV4-3 14 -
TGCGCCAGCAGGGGCGGGGGATTGTCCTACAATGAGCAGTTCTTC CASRGGGLSYNEQFF - TRBJ2-1 TRBV4-1 15 TRBD2
TGTGCCTGGAGTGTATGGTTAGCGGGAGGGGGGTCCTACGAGCAGTACTTC CAWSVWLAGGGSYEQYF - TRBJ2-7 TRBV30 17 TRBD2
TGCGCCAGCAGCTTTACAGGGGCCCACGGGGAGCTGTTTTTT CASSFTGAHGELFF - TRBJ2-2 TRBV5-1 14 TRBD1
TGTGCCAGCTTTGAGGGATGGACCGGGGAGCTGTTTTTT CASFEGWTGELFF - TRBJ2-2 TRBV11-2 13 -
TGTGCCAGCAGCCTGGGCGAGTTTAATTCACCCCTCCACTTT CASSLGEFNSPLHF few TRBJ1-6 TRBV25-1 14 -
TGTGCCGCAGGCGGGGAGGTGGAGACCCAGTACTTC CAAGGEVETQYF - TRBJ2-5 TRBV19 12 -
TGTGCCAGCAGCTGGGGGGGGCGCCAAGAGACCCAGTACTTC CASSWGGRQETQYF - TRBJ2-5 TRBV7-9 14 -
TGTGCCAGTAGTATGGGACAGGGTGGCAATCAGCCCCAGCATTTT CASSMGQGGNQPQHF - TRBJ1-5 TRBV19 15 TRBD1
TGTGCCAGCAGCCCTGTGGCAGGGGGCTATGGCTACACCTTC CASSPVAGGYGYTF - TRBJ1-2 TRBV28 14 TRBD1
TGTGCCAGTTACACTGGCCAGACTAATGAAAAACTGTTTTTT CASYTGQTNEKLFF once TRBJ1-4 TRBV6-6 14 -
TGTGCCAGCAGCGCCCACCCGGGTTATGAGCAGTACTTC CASSAHPGYEQYF once TRBJ2-7 TRBV7-8 13 -
TGTGCCAGTAGCTCCCCGGGACAGGCCTCCACAGGAGAGACCCAGTACTTC CASSSPGQASTGETQYF - TRBJ2-5 TRBV19 17 TRBD1
TGTGCCAGCAGCAGGACTAGCCGGGAGACCCAGTACTTC CASSRTSRETQYF - TRBJ2-5 TRBV5-4 13 TRBD2
TGTGCCAGCAGTCCACCGGACAGGCCGAACTACACCTTC CASSPPDRPNYTF - TRBJ1-2 TRBV6-5 13 TRBD1
TGTGCCAGTAGTATGAGGACTAGCGGGTCTAGCACAGATACGCAGTATTTT CASSMRTSGSSTDTQYF - TRBJ2-3 TRBV19 17 TRBD2
TGTGCCAGCAGCTTAGTGGTAGGGGGCAGGGGGTCATCAGAGACCCAGTACTTC CASSLVVGGRGSSETQYF - TRBJ2-5 TRBV7-9 18 TRBD1
TGTGCCTGTCGATCCGGGACATCTAACACTGAAGCTTTCTTT CACRSGTSNTEAFF - TRBJ1-1 TRBV30 14 -
TGTGCCAGCAGTGACAGGAACACCGGGGAGCTGTTTTTT CASSDRNTGELFF - TRBJ2-2 TRBV6-1 13 -
TGTGCCAGCAGTTTGACGGGGTACGAGCAGTACTTC CASSLTGYEQYF - TRBJ2-7 TRBV28 12 -
TGTGCCAGCAGCTTAGATAGGGCTAGCGGGAGGAACAATGAGCAGTTCTTC CASSLDRASGRNNEQFF - TRBJ2-1 TRBV11-2 17 TRBD2
TGTGCCAGCAGCTCCCCCAAGGACGCTGAAGCTTTCTTT CASSSPKDAEAFF - TRBJ1-1 TRBV7-3 13 -
TGTGCCAGCAGACCTCAGCAGGGGGCTAACACTGAAGCTTTCTTT CASRPQQGANTEAFF - TRBJ1-1 TRBV28 15 TRBD1
TGTGCCATTGGACTAGCGGGAGGATCCAATGAGCAGTTCTTC CAIGLAGGSNEQFF - TRBJ2-1 TRBV10-3 14 TRBD2
TGTGCCAGCAGTCTTCTTCACGGGGCCAGTTACGAGCAGTACTTC CASSLLHGASYEQYF - TRBJ2-7 TRBV27 15 -
TGTGCCAGCAGCCTAACCGGGACAGGGAGCAATGAGCAGTTCTTC CASSLTGTGSNEQFF - TRBJ2-1 TRBV11-2 15 TRBD1
TGTGCCAGCAGCCAACTGGACCGTCCTCTCGGGACCCAGTACTTC CASSQLDRPLGTQYF few TRBJ2-5 TRBV14 15 -
TGTGCCAGCAGCCCCGACTCAGGGGGCACTGAAGCTTTCTTT CASSPDSGGTEAFF - TRBJ1-1 TRBV7-2 14 TRBD1
TGTGCCAGCAGTGACCCGGATCGGGGCTCCTACGAGCAGTACTTC CASSDPDRGSYEQYF - TRBJ2-7 TRBV2 15 -
TGTGCCAGCAGTCGGACAGCCACTGAAGCTTTCTTT CASSRTATEAFF - TRBJ1-1 TRBV6-5 12 -
TGTGCCAGCAGCTTAGGGGCGCGGGAGTTTGGTGAGCAGTTCTTC CASSLGAREFGEQFF few TRBJ2-1 TRBV7-2 15 TRBD2
TGTGCCAGCAGTCCGGACAGTTCGAACTACAATGAGCAGTTCTTC CASSPDSSNYNEQFF - TRBJ2-1 TRBV7-8 15 -
TGTGCCAGCAGCTTGGCGGGGTCTTATGGCTACACCTTC CASSLAGSYGYTF - TRBJ1-2 TRBV5-4 13 -
TGCGCCAGCAGCCGGGACAGGGATCAGCCCCAGCATTTT CASSRDRDQPQHF - TRBJ1-5 TRBV4-3 13 TRBD1
TGTGCCACCAGCAGTGCCGGCCCAGGTGGGGAAACCCAGTACTTC CATSSAGPGGETQYF - TRBJ2-5 TRBV15 15 -
TGTGCCAGTTCCAGGGGGGCCCAAGAGACCCAGTACTTC CASSRGAQETQYF few TRBJ2-5 TRBV7-9 13 -
TGTGCCAGTAAAAAGGACATTAGGAGCAATCAGCCCCAGCATTTT CASKKDIRSNQPQHF - TRBJ1-5 TRBV28 15 -
TGCGCCAGCAGCTCCAATACTGCAACTAATGAAAAACTGTTTTTT CASSSNTATNEKLFF - TRBJ1-4 TRBV5-1 15 -
TGTGCCAGCAGCCGAGAGGGACTAGCCTCCTACGAGCAGTACTTC CASSREGLASYEQYF - TRBJ2-7 TRBV7-2 15 TRBD2
TGTGCCAGCAGCACTGGACAGGCCCCCGGGGAGCTGTTTTTT CASSTGQAPGELFF once TRBJ2-2 TRBV7-9 14 TRBD1
TGCGCCAGCAGCCAAGATTGGGGGGAAGAGACCCAGTACTTC CASSQDWGEETQYF - TRBJ2-5 TRBV4-3 14 -
TGTGCCTGGAGTGGGGGGGCGACCCAGCCCCAGCATTTT CAWSGGATQPQHF - TRBJ1-5 TRBV30 13 -
TGTGCCAGCAGCTTAGCTGTAAGGGGCGGGAGGGCCGGTGAGCAGTTCTTC CASSLAVRGGRAGEQFF - TRBJ2-1 TRBV7-6 17 TRBD2
TGTGCCTGGAGCATTCGGGGAGGGGGCGTTGAGCAGTTCTTC CAWSIRGGGVEQFF - TRBJ2-1 TRBV30 14 -
TGTGCCAGTAGTATTCGGACAGGGGTCAGCAACACCGGGGAGCTGTTTTTT CASSIRTGVSNTGELFF - TRBJ2-2 TRBV19 17 TRBD1
TGTGCCTGGAGTTCCCCCGGGACAGGGAATAGGGGGGAGCAGTACTTC CAWSSPGTGNRGEQYF - TRBJ2-7 TRBV30 16 TRBD1
TGTGCCAGCAGCTTAGTCGGTCGGTACGAGCAGTACTTC CASSLVGRYEQYF - TRBJ2-7 TRBV7-2 13 -
TGTGCCAGCAGTTACTCGGGAGGGGCCAAAAACATTCAGTACTTC CASSYSGGAKNIQYF - TRBJ2-4 TRBV6-6 15 TRBD2
TGTGCCAGCTCACCCTTAGAACTTGGGACATTCATGAACACTGAAGCTTTCTTT CASSPLELGTFMNTEAFF - TRBJ1-1 TRBV18 18 -
TGTGCCAGCAGCTTAGGAGGATTGAACACCGGGGAGCTGTTTTTT CASSLGGLNTGELFF - TRBJ2-2 TRBV7-9 15 -
TGCAGCGTTGAAGGGCTCGCGGACACTGAAGCTTTCTTT CSVEGLADTEAFF - TRBJ1-1 TRBV29-1 13 -
TGTGCCAGTAGTGGTAGCAATCAGCCCCAGCATTTT CASSGSNQPQHF - TRBJ1-5 TRBV19 12 -
TGTGCCAGCAGCTTTGGCCAGTTCTTCGAGACCCAGTACTTC CASSFGQFFETQYF - TRBJ2-5 TRBV5-6 14 -
TGTGCCAGTAAGGTGTTCTCTAGCACAGATACGCAGTATTTT CASKVFSSTDTQYF - TRBJ2-3 TRBV19 14 -
TGTGCCTGGACGACGGGTTCCTATGGCTACACCTTC CAWTTGSYGYTF few TRBJ1-2 TRBV30 12 -